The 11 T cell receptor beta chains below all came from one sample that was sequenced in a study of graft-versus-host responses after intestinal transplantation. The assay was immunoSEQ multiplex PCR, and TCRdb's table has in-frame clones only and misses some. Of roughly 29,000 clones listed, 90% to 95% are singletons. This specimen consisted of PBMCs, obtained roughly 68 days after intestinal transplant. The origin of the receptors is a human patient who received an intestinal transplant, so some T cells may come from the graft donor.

This chain's CDR3 is CASSQQLAGPYEQYF. DNA of the CDR3: TGCGCCAGCAGCCAACAGCTAGCGGGTCCCTACGAGCAGTACTTC. The genes are TRBV4-1 and TRBJ2-7, with TRBD2 matching over 8 bases. Germline lookup yields CDR1 MGHRA and CDR2 YSYEKL. The V segment lost 2 bases and the J segment 2 bases; nucleotides outside the gene matches: 5. The length of the CDR3 is 15 residues.

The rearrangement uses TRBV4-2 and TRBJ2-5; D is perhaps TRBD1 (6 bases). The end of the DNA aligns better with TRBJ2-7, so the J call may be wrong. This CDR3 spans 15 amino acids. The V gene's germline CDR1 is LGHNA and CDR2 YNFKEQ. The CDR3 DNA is TGTGCCAGCAGCCAAGCTGCCTGGGGGCCCTACGAGCAGTACTTC. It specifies CASSQAAWGPYEQYF.

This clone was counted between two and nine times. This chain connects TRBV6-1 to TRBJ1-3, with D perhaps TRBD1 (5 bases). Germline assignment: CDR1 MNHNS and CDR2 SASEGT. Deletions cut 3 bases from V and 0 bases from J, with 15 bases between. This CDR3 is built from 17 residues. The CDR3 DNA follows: TGTGCCAGCAGTGATAGGGGCGGACTCAACTCTGGAAACACCATATATTTT. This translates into CASSDRGGLNSGNTIYF.

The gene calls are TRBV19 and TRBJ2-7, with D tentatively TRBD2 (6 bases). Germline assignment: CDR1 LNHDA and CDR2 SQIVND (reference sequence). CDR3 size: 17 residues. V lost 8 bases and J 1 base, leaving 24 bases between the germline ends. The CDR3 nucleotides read TGTGCCAGTTGTTGGGTGACGAGGAGGGCCCCTTCCTACGAGCAGTACTTC. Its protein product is CASCWVTRRAPSYEQYF.

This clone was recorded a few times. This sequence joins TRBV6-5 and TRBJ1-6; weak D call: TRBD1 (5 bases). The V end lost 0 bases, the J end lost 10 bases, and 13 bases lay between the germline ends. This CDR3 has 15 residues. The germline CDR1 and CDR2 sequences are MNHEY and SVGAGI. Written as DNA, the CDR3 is TGTGCCAGCAGTTACTCGAGCCAGGGACTCTCACCCCTCCACTTT. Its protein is CASSYSSQGLSPLHF.

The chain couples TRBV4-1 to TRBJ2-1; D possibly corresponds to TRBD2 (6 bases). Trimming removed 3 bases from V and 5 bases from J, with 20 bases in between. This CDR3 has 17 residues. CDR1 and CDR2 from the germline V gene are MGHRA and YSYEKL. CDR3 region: CASSHHYWAGPNNEQFF. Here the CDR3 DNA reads TGCGCCAGCAGCCACCATTATTGGGCGGGGCCGAACAATGAGCAGTTCTTC.

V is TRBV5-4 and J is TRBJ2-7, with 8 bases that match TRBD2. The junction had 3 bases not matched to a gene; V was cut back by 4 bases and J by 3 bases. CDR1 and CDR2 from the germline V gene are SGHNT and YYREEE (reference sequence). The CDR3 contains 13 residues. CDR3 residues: CASSDGTSYEQYF. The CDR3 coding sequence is TGTGCCAGCAGCGACGGGACTAGCTACGAGCAGTACTTC.

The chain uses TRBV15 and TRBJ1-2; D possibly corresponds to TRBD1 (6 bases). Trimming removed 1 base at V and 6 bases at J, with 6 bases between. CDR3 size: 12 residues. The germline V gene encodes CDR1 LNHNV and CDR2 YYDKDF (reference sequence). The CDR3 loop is CATSRGQDGYTF. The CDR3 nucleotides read TGTGCCACCAGCAGAGGACAGGATGGCTACACCTTC.

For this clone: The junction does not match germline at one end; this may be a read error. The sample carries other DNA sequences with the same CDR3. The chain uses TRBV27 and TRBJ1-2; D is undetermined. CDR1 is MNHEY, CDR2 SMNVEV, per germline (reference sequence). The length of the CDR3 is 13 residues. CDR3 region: CASSSRTDFGYTF. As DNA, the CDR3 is TGTGCTAGCAGTTCGAGGACGGATTTCGGCTACACCTTC.

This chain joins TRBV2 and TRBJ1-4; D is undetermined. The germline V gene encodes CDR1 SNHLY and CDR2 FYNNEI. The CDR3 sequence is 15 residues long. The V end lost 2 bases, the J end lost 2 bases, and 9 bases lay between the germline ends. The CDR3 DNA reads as TGTGCCAGCAGTGAATATCTGGGCACTAATGAAAAACTGTTTTTT. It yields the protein CASSEYLGTNEKLFF.

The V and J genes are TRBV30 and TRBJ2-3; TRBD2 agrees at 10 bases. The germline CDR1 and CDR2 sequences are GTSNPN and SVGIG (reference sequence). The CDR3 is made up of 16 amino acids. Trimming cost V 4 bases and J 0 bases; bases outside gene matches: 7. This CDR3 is CAWNKKAGGSTDTQYF. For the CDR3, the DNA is TGTGCCTGGAACAAGAAAGCGGGGGGGAGCACAGATACGCAGTATTTT.